Each of the 17 T cell receptor beta chains below was sequenced from the same sample in a study of blood T cells in healthy people across ages. A sample-barcoded 5' primer and a J-beta primer mix were used in a second PCR of about 6 to 11 cycles. In TCRdb, the 5' RACE reads were re-called with MiXCR into one record per CDR3 protein. The sample records roughly 560,000 distinct CDR3 sequences, nearly 25% being singletons. The same data also contributed to another study, on T cells of mothers and their children.

Sequencing was carried out using blood. Receptor source: a boy younger than 18 in good health.

This clonotype was seen more than once but under ten times. The V gene is TRBV4-3, the J gene TRBJ2-4, with D perhaps being TRBD1 or TRBD2 (6 bases each). The CDR3 runs 14 residues. In germline, CDR1 is LGHNA, CDR2 YSLEER. Trimming removed 0 bases at V and 9 bases at J, with 12 bases between. The CDR3 DNA reads TGCGCCAGCAGCCAAGACCTCGGGGGCGGCATTCAGTACTTC. Translating it yields CASSQDLGGGIQYF.

This clonotype was observed at least ten times. This chain uses TRBV6-1 with TRBJ2-5; D ambiguous. The germline V and J ends were trimmed by 4 bases and 5 bases, with 20 bases remaining between them. Germline V gives CDR1 MNHNS, CDR2 SASEGT. The CDR3 length is 16 residues. DNA of the CDR3: TGTGCCAGCAGTGGAGCTACCGCTGGGAACCGGGAGACCCAGTACTTC. Translated, it gives CASSGATAGNRETQYF.

This sequence joins TRBV28 and TRBJ2-7; TRBD1 agrees at 10 bases. Trimming took 2 bases from V and 6 from J; bases not matched to a gene: 7. The length of the CDR3 is 15 residues. Germline V lookup: CDR1 MDHEN, CDR2 SYDVKM. This chain's CDR3 is CASSLIDRGLGEQYF. CDR3 bases: TGTGCCAGCAGTTTAATCGACAGGGGGCTTGGCGAGCAGTACTTC.

V is TRBV6-2 or TRBV6-3 and J is TRBJ1-2, with D tentatively TRBD1 (5 bases). CDR1 is MNHEY and CDR2 is SVGEGT in the germline V gene. The CDR3 has 16 residues. The V end was cut by 0 bases, the J end by 2 bases, with 13 bases between. CDR3 coding DNA: TGTGCCAGCAGTTACTCGAGACCGGGGCCCAACTATGGCTACACCTTC. Its protein product is CASSYSRPGPNYGYTF.

The V and J genes are TRBV3-1 and TRBJ1-2, with a tentative D call TRBD1 (5 bases). Germline V lookup: CDR1 LGHDT, CDR2 YNNKEL (reference sequence). The CDR3 covers 16 residues. With 0 bases removed from V and 5 bases from J, the gap between germline ends came to 16 bases. Here the CDR3 DNA reads TGTGCCAGCAGCCAAGATCGGCTGGGACTAGGGTATGGCTACACCTTC. Translating it yields CASSQDRLGLGYGYTF.

This clonotype was counted a few times. The V and J genes are TRBV29-1 and TRBJ1-2; D remains ambiguous. The germline V gene encodes CDR1 SQVTM and CDR2 ANQGSEA. V was cut by 1 base and J by 4 bases, with 10 bases left in between. The CDR3 has 13 residues. The CDR3 is CSVEGGMSYGYTF. CDR3 bases: TGCAGCGTTGAAGGGGGAATGAGCTATGGCTACACCTTC.

CDR3: CASSPDQIGSIQYF. For the CDR3, the DNA is TGTGCCAGCTCACCGGATCAGATTGGAAGCATTCAGTACTTC. J is TRBJ2-4 and V is TRBV18; D call uncertain. Trimming pared 3 bases from V and 9 bases from J, leaving 15 bases between. The CDR3 length is 14 residues. The germline CDR1 and CDR2 sequences are KGHSH and LQKENI.

With regard to this clonotype: One end of the junction is discordant with germline, which a read error may explain. The genes are TRBV12-3 or TRBV12-4 and TRBJ1-4; D is uncertain. This CDR3 is 11 amino acids long. The CDR3 coding sequence is TGTGCCAACAGTCTAGGTGAAAAACTGTTTTTT. Translated: CANSLGEKLFF.

This clonotype was detected only a few times. The chain carries TRBV6-5 and TRBJ2-3; TRBD2 matches 9 bases. Germline V gene sequence: CDR1 MNHEY, CDR2 SVGAGI. Trimming removed 5 bases from V and 1 base from J; junction bases left unmatched: 7. This CDR3 is built from 16 residues. The chain's CDR3 is CASSGKTSGGTDTQYF. The CDR3 coding sequence is TGTGCCAGCAGTGGTAAGACTAGCGGAGGCACAGATACGCAGTATTTT.

This chain uses TRBV27 with TRBJ1-1; D ambiguous. V was trimmed by 4 bases and J by 8 bases, leaving 11 bases between them. Germline V gives CDR1 MNHEY, CDR2 SMNVEV (reference sequence). This CDR3 comprises 12 residues. DNA of the CDR3: TGTGCCAGCAGTTCCCCCGGTGGGGAAGCTTTCTTT. Translating gives CASSSPGGEAFF.

This clonotype has just one count. The V call is TRBV12-3 or TRBV12-4, the J call TRBJ1-5; no clear D gene. Trimming shortened V by 6 bases and J by 3 bases, and 9 bases separated the two germline ends. The CDR3 spans 13 residues. For the CDR3, the DNA is TGTGCCAGCAGCCCTGCCCACAATCAGCCCCAGCATTTT. Protein: CASSPAHNQPQHF.

V usage is TRBV28 and J usage is TRBJ2-7; D may correspond to TRBD1 or TRBD2 (6 bases each). Germline CDR1 MDHEN, CDR2 SYDVKM. The CDR3 has 12 amino acids. V was shortened by 4 bases and J by 10 bases, with 14 bases between the two germline ends. CDR3 DNA: TGTGCCAGCAGTTCGGGGGCGGGCGGCCAGTACTTC. Encoded protein: CASSSGAGGQYF. Variable domain in full (rest from reference TRBV28 and TRBJ2-7): DVKVTQSSRYLVKRTGEKVFLECVQDMDHENMFWYRQDPGLGLRLIYFSYDVKMKEKGDIPEGYSVSREKKERFSLILESASTNQTSMYLCASSSGAGGQYFGPGTRLTVT.

The chain links TRBV4-3 to TRBJ2-5; the match to TRBD2 covers 12 bases. TRBJ2-1 explains the end of the DNA better; the J call may be wrong. Looked up from germline, CDR1 is LGHNA and CDR2 is YSLEER. The CDR3 contains 17 residues. The CDR3 protein is CASSPQGTSGFYNEQFF. The CDR3 DNA follows: TGCGCCAGCAGCCCCCAGGGGACTAGCGGGTTCTACAATGAGCAGTTCTTC.

The CDR3 coding sequence is TGTGCCAGCAGCGTAGATTCATGGGCAGGGGGAGGAGGGACTGAAGCTTTCTTT. The encoded protein is CASSVDSWAGGGGTEAFF. The V gene is TRBV9, the J gene TRBJ1-1, with 7 bases fitting TRBD1. Germline CDR1 and CDR2: SGDLS and YYNGEE. The CDR3 totals 18 residues. V lost 0 bases and J lost 5; bases outside the gene matches: 16.

Comment on this clonotype: This CDR3 fails to terminate in the conserved phenylalanine or tryptophan, so it likely reflects a read error. This rearrangement joins TRBV20-1 to TRBJ2-7, with 8 bases lining up with TRBD1. The CDR3 contains 14 residues. Per germline, CDR1 DFQATT and CDR2 SNEGSKA (reference sequence). V lost 0 bases, J lost 9 bases, and 10 bases stayed unmatched. The chain's CDR3 is CSARDGTGSSVQYL. CDR3 nucleotides: TGCAGTGCTAGAGATGGGACAGGTAGTTCTGTGCAGTACCTC.

In its sample, this clonotype was seen a few times. The chain carries TRBV7-2 and TRBJ2-7; a weak D match, TRBD1 (7 bases). Germline loops: CDR1 SGHTA, CDR2 FQGNSA. The CDR3 contains 13 residues. Deletions cut 5 bases from V and 6 bases from J, with 14 bases between. CDR3 sequence reads: CASSPRGVGEQYF. The DNA of the CDR3 is TGTGCCAGCAGCCCCAGGGGGGTAGGCGAGCAGTACTTC.

CDR3 DNA sequence: TGTGCCAGCAGCGTCCACGGACAGGGAGAGGGGCAGCAGTACTTC. The encoded protein is CASSVHGQGEGQQYF. The chain employs TRBV9 and TRBJ2-7; 8 bases line up with TRBD1. Trimming at V came to 2 bases and at J to 8 bases, leaving 12 bases not matched to a gene. Germline V gene sequence: CDR1 SGDLS, CDR2 YYNGEE. The CDR3 runs to 15 residues. The variable domain in full, with the rest retrieved from reference TRBV9 and TRBJ2-7, is DSGVTQTPKHLITATGQRVTLRCSPRSGDLSVYWYQQSLDQGLQFLIQYYNGEERAKGNILERFSAQQFPDLHSELNLSSLELGDSALYFCASSVHGQGEGQQYFGPGTRLTVT.